These 4 T cell receptor beta chains were all obtained from the same sample, sequenced in a study of PD-L1 blockade in urothelial cancer. The sample's time point: peripheral blood 6 weeks after treatment start. The table came from immunoSEQ multiplex PCR; TCRdb's copy has only in-frame clones and leaves some out. The repertoire holds over 100,000 clones, with approximately 89% as singletons. Sequencing was performed on PBMCs, taken around atezolizumab (anti-PD-L1) treatment. All receptors derive from a man between 60 and 75 years old with urothelial cancer.

In DNA form, the CDR3 reads TGTGCCAGTAGATCAACCTATAATTCACCCCTCCACTTT. This translates into CASRSTYNSPLHF. The rearrangement uses TRBV19 and TRBJ1-6; D unclear. This CDR3 contains 13 residues. The germline CDR1 and CDR2 sequences are LNHDA and SQIVND (reference sequence). Trimming pared 6 bases from V and 2 bases from J, leaving 5 bases between.

The J gene is TRBJ1-5, the V gene TRBV6-7, with D perhaps matching TRBD1 (5 bases). TRBV6-7 is placed among ORFs of uncertain function. This CDR3 has 14 residues. V dropped 6 bases and J dropped 5 bases, with 14 bases sitting between them. The CDR3 loop is CASRCGRVDQPQHF. For the CDR3, the DNA is TGTGCCAGCAGATGCGGCAGGGTGGATCAGCCCCAGCATTTT.

On this clone: Other DNA sequences from this sample encode an identical CDR3 as well. The chain has TRBV5-1 and TRBJ2-3; D remains unclear. The CDR3 is 13 residues long. V was shortened by 1 base and J by 1 base, with 4 bases between the two germline ends. Germline CDR1 and CDR2: SGHRS and YFSETQ. CDR3 sequence: CASSLSGTDTQYF. Here the CDR3 DNA reads TGCGCCAGCAGCTTGTCAGGCACAGATACGCAGTATTTT. Full variable domain (outside the CDR3, taken from reference TRBV5-1 and TRBJ2-3): KAGVTQTPRYLIKTRGQQVTLSCSPISGHRSVSWYQQTPGQGLQFLFEYFSETQRNKGNFPGRFSGRQFSNSRSEMNVSTLELGDSALYLCASSLSGTDTQYFGPGTRLTVL.

The rearrangement joins TRBV2 to TRBJ2-2; D not resolved. Per the germline V gene, CDR1 is SNHLY and CDR2 is FYNNEI. The ends were cut back, 1 base at V and 4 bases at J, with 4 bases in the middle. The CDR3 extends over 13 amino acids. The CDR3, as DNA: TGTGCCAGCAGTGAAGTCGTCACCGGGGAGCTGTTTTTT. Encoded protein: CASSEVVTGELFF.